What follows are 14 T cell receptor beta chains derived from one specimen sequenced in a study of T cell repertoires in ileal Crohn's disease. TCRdb's table, derived via immunoSEQ multiplex PCR, lists solely in-frame clones and lacks some. The data hold roughly 14,000 clones, with approximately 80% observed a single time. Sequencing was carried out using ileal tissue. All receptors derive from an adult with Crohn's disease.

The J gene is TRBJ1-2, the V gene TRBV6-1, with a weak D call TRBD1 (5 bases). CDR1 MNHNS and CDR2 SASEGT come from the germline V gene. V lost 3 bases, J lost 4 bases, and 15 bases lay in between. CDR3 size: 15 residues. CDR3 protein: CASSETTVTFYGYTF. DNA for the CDR3: TGTGCCAGCAGTGAGACGACAGTGACTTTCTATGGCTACACCTTC.

CDR3 protein: CASSRSGSLSYEQYF. In DNA, the CDR3 is TGTGCCAGCAGTCGTTCGGGGAGCCTCTCCTACGAGCAGTACTTC. The V and J genes are TRBV28 and TRBJ2-7, with D possibly matching TRBD2 (5 bases). Germline CDR1 is MDHEN and CDR2 is SYDVKM. V lost 5 bases to trimming and J lost 0 bases, with 14 bases between them. The CDR3 has 15 amino acids.

This chain uses TRBV29-1 with TRBJ2-1; 8 positions agree with TRBD2. Germline trimming cut 7 bases from V and 6 bases from J; bases unmatched to any gene: 8. The germline CDR1 and CDR2 sequences are SQVTM and ANQGSEA. The CDR3 extends over 13 amino acids. Here the CDR3 DNA reads TGCAGCGCTGCGACTAGCGCGAGCAATGAGCAGTTCTTC. Protein sequence: CSAATSASNEQFF.

The chain has TRBV7-6 and TRBJ1-2; D remains unclear. This CDR3 has 11 residues. Deletions cut 8 bases from V and 8 bases from J, with 12 bases between. Germline V gene lookup returns CDR1 SGHVS and CDR2 FNYEAQ. Here the CDR3 reads CASEGLGGYTF. CDR3 DNA: TGTGCCAGCGAGGGATTGGGCGGCTACACCTTC.

Comments on this clone: Other DNA sequences from this sample encode an identical CDR3 as well. The V and J genes are TRBV18 and TRBJ1-1; 9 bases are shared with TRBD1. Germline CDR1 KGHSH, CDR2 LQKENI. V shed 1 base, J shed 5 bases, and the junction held 2 bases outside the gene matches. The CDR3 is 14 residues long. CDR3 sequence: CASSPRQGETEAFF. The CDR3, as DNA: TGTGCCAGCTCACCACGACAGGGGGAGACTGAAGCTTTCTTT.

The genes are TRBV7-2 and TRBJ2-3; TRBD2 matches at 7 bases. Per the germline V gene, CDR1 is SGHTA and CDR2 is FQGNSA. This CDR3 is 15 amino acids long. Losses at the gene ends were 0 bases for V and 4 bases for J; bases not matched to a gene: 4. This chain's CDR3 is CASSLAGGDADTQYF. The CDR3 region has the DNA TGTGCCAGCAGCTTAGCGGGGGGGGACGCAGATACGCAGTATTTT.

The gene calls are TRBV5-4 and TRBJ2-7, with D maybe TRBD2 (7 bases). Germline CDR1 reads SGHNT; CDR2 reads YYREEE (reference sequence). V lost 2 bases, J lost 2 bases, and 17 bases lay in between. This CDR3 contains 16 residues. CDR3 residues: CASSFGGAGAAYEQYF. The CDR3 DNA reads as TGTGCCAGCAGCTTTGGGGGGGCGGGAGCGGCCTACGAGCAGTACTTC.

J is TRBJ1-2 and V is TRBV7-9; 10 bases agree with TRBD1. Germline V CDR1 and CDR2: SEHNR, FQNEAQ (reference sequence). The junction had 4 bases not matched to a gene; V was cut back by 4 bases and J by 8 bases. The CDR3 totals 13 residues. Written as DNA, the CDR3 is TGTGCCAGCAGCTCAGGGACAGGGGTAGGCTACACCTTC. Residues: CASSSGTGVGYTF.

The chain is built from TRBV14 and TRBJ1-4; D not certain. Germline-derived CDR1 and CDR2 are SGHDN and FVKESK. The CDR3 runs to 15 residues. Trimming removed 1 base from V and 4 bases from J, with 10 bases in between. The CDR3 protein is CASSQGQQFNEKLFF. The CDR3 DNA reads as TGTGCCAGCAGCCAAGGTCAACAGTTTAATGAAAAACTGTTTTTT.

This chain links TRBV10-3 with TRBJ1-1; D may be TRBD1 (6 bases). The CDR3 is 13 amino acids. The germline gives CDR1 ENHRY, CDR2 SYGVKD. V dropped 11 bases and J dropped 3 bases, with 16 bases sitting between them. CDR3: CASRGAPDTEAFF. The CDR3 DNA is TGTGCCTCGCGGGGGGCCCCAGACACTGAAGCTTTCTTT.

This clone has a single count. The gene calls are TRBV18 and TRBJ1-5; 7 nucleotides agree with TRBD1. Germline CDR1 is KGHSH and CDR2 is LQKENI. This CDR3 is 17 amino acids long. The ends lost 2 bases at V and 0 bases at J; junction bases unmatched: 7. CDR3 DNA sequence: TGTGCCAGCTCACCAGTCCCGCCAGGGGGTAGCAATCAGCCCCAGCATTTT. This translates into CASSPVPPGGSNQPQHF. The entire variable domain, with the rest obtained from reference TRBV18 and TRBJ1-5, is as follows: NAGVMQNPRHLVRRRGQEARLRCSPMKGHSHVYWYRQLPEEGLKFMVYLQKENIIDESGMPKERFSAEFPKEGPSILRIQQVVRGDSAAYFCASSPVPPGGSNQPQHFGDGTRLSIL.

The rearrangement joins TRBV19 to TRBJ1-2; D remains ambiguous. The germline CDR1 and CDR2 sequences are LNHDA and SQIVND (reference sequence). Deletions cut 4 bases from V and 1 base from J, with 10 bases between. This CDR3 is 14 amino acids long. The chain's CDR3 is CASSTAALNYGYTF. CDR3 bases: TGTGCCAGTAGTACGGCGGCCCTTAACTATGGCTACACCTTC. The whole variable domain, filled in from reference TRBV19 and TRBJ1-2, reads DGGITQSPKYLFRKEGQNVTLSCEQNLNHDAMYWYRQDPGQGLRLIYYSQIVNDFQKGDIAEGYSVSREKKESFPLTVTSAQKNPTAFYLCASSTAALNYGYTFGSGTRLTVV.

V usage is TRBV28 and J usage is TRBJ2-1, with 8 bases aligning to TRBD2. CDR3 length equals 14 residues. Germline V gene sequence: CDR1 MDHEN, CDR2 SYDVKM. Trimming at V came to 7 bases and at J to 4 bases, leaving 6 bases not matched to a gene. CDR3 sequence (DNA): TGTGCCAGCAACCCGGGAGGGTCTTACAATGAGCAGTTCTTC. Translation: CASNPGGSYNEQFF.

This clone was detected once. The CDR3 DNA follows: TGTGCCAGTAGTATTGGGGGCCCGGACACCGGGGAGCTGTTTTTT. Its translation is CASSIGGPDTGELFF. The chain combines TRBV19 with TRBJ2-2; possible D gene TRBD1, 6 bases. The CDR3 covers 15 residues. Per germline, CDR1 LNHDA and CDR2 SQIVND (reference sequence). Trimming took off 3 bases at V and 3 bases at J, with 11 bases between the two ends.